This T cell receptor beta chain was identified in a study of blood T cell repertoires in COVID-19 (TCRdb year 2020). Background on the whole study: Samples from collaborators originated in the United States, Italy and Spain and spanned both the acute and convalescent phases of COVID-19. The material from the prospective study consisted of cDNA or gDNA derived from T cells, B-cell-depleted T cells, or PBMCs. Subjects who had been exposed to COVID-19, were actively infected with it, or had recovered from it provided the deeply sampled blood TCRbeta repertoires that made up the dataset. The repertoires were released in a freely available public database intended as a resource for research on the immune response to SARS-CoV-2. Samples were obtained from the ongoing ImmuneRACE study (first 160 participants) and from 1,254 subjects provided by 6 global collaborators. The sample metadata nearly always contained a de-identified subject ID, COVID-19 status, age in years and sex. Where available, HLA class I and class II types were obtained from metadata supplied by the sample provider rather than from assay-based typing. The study at large found these results: The quantity of clinical and demographic metadata differed by source and by participant and was supplied without curation.

V and J are truncated by 5 bases and 6 bases respectively, leaving an intervening sequence of 7 bases. Counted from cysteine to phenylalanine, this CDR3 has 12 amino acids. This entry keeps only the CDR3 DNA: 36 bases, framed from base 1. TCRbeta CDR3 regions were amplified from genomic DNA by means of the immunoSEQ Assay, a bias-controlled multiplex PCR. From the authors' description of their analysis: The number of nucleated cells in each sample was estimated by amplification of reference gene primers within the assay. Sequence reads were collapsed and filtered to measure the absolute abundance of every unique TCRbeta CDR3 rearrangement. For each sample, productive Simpson clonality was calculated by taking the square root of Simpson's diversity index across productive rearrangements. Not all clones reach the TCRdb copy of this immuneACCESS table, which keeps in-frame sequences only. Checked studies attribute under half of the gap to unresolved V genes and leave the rest unexplained. D and trimming come from the DNA, and the V and J calls and clone size come from that table. The sample includes under 150,000 clones, with about 80% observed a single time. Jointly, the top ten make up 3% to 5% of the sample.

Collaborating institutions collected whole blood in K2EDTA tubes following their own protocols. For TCRbeta analysis, collaborators shipped samples as frozen whole blood, isolated PBMCs, or DNA extracted from either of those sample types. As to this clone: Its specific antigen is unknown. No per-base quality is available; no much larger clone lies one base away.

Sequencing was performed on peripheral blood. This TCR was sampled from an older woman with acute or convalescent COVID-19. The V and J segments used are TRBV12-3 or TRBV12-4 and TRBJ2-2, with the D gene not clear enough to name. The nucleotide sequence is TGTGCCAGCAGTCCTCTATCCGGGGAGCTGTTTTTT. Translated, it reads CASSPLSGELFF.